This is a list of T cell receptor beta chains from one sample in a study of T cell responses to AZD1222 COVID-19 vaccine. TCRdb keeps only in-frame clones here, not all; method: immunoSEQ multiplex PCR. The top ten clones hold around 8.6% of a sample with around 91,000 clones, 80% to 95% of them seen once. Sequenced here: peripheral blood, sampled 28 days after the second AZD1222 dose. Receptor source: an adult who received the AZD1222 COVID-19 vaccine. The CDR3 runs from the conserved cysteine through the conserved F or W. Fields, in order: V gene, J gene, CDR3 protein.

>TRBV10-3|TRBJ2-1
CAIGGVPNEQFF
>TRBV6-5|TRBJ2-5
CASIRDAEETQYF
>TRBV30|TRBJ2-7
CAWRAKPGQEYYEQYF
>TRBV5-1|TRBJ2-7
CASSLEVGQEQYF
>TRBV9|TRBJ2-3
CASSVAGGGADTQYF
>TRBV10-2|TRBJ2-1
CASSETSPREQFF
>TRBV3-1/TRBV3-2|TRBJ1-1
CASSQYGQGGTEAFF
>TRBV4-1|TRBJ2-7
CASSQGTASGGSYEQYF
>TRBV6-5|TRBJ1-5
CASQGQVSNQPQHF
>TRBV28|TRBJ1-4
CASSFRGSSNEKLFF
>TRBV24-1|TRBJ2-5
CASAGTGSQETQYF
>TRBV27|TRBJ1-3
CASSLGPSGNTIYF
>TRBV30|TRBJ1-3
CARGADGLSGNTIYF
>TRBV19|TRBJ2-2
CATKDRATTGELFF
>TRBV25-1|TRBJ2-7
CASSESGVSYEQYF
>TRBV5-1|TRBJ1-1
CASSFEVTALNTEAFF
>TRBV24-1|TRBJ1-5
CATSDPTGTDNQPQHF
>TRBV27|TRBJ2-7
CASSFSHRDSYEQYF
>TRBV7-8|TRBJ2-7
CASSPNRVGYEQYF
>TRBV3-1/TRBV3-2|TRBJ1-1
CASSQRGTEAFF
>TRBV18|TRBJ1-1
CASSPGQGQTEAFF
>TRBV7-9|TRBJ2-7
CASSLVLRGSVVSYEQYF
>TRBV7-9|TRBJ2-1
CASSAAGAAYNEQFF
>TRBV5-5|TRBJ2-5
CASSRGQGLETQYF
>TRBV27|TRBJ1-3
CASKRSTSSGNTIYF
>TRBV28|TRBJ1-1
CASPPQGALTHTEAFF
>TRBV5-6|TRBJ2-7
CASSLGLYEQYF
>TRBV28|TRBJ2-1
CASFTGSGSNEQFF